This TCR beta chain comes out of a study of blood T cell repertoires in COVID-19 (TCRdb year 2020). In the study overall: Samples from collaborators originated in the United States, Italy and Spain and spanned both the acute and convalescent phases of COVID-19. Nearly every sample came with metadata listing a de-identified subject ID, COVID-19 status, age in years and sex. Samples came from the ongoing ImmuneRACE study (first 160 participants) plus 1,254 subjects from 6 global collaborators. The repertoires were released in a freely available public database meant as a resource for research on the immune response to SARS-CoV-2. Subjects who had been exposed to COVID-19, were actively infected with it, or had recovered from it provided the deeply sampled blood TCRbeta repertoires that made up the dataset. The prospective study material was composed of cDNA or gDNA derived from T cells, B-cell-depleted T cells, or PBMCs. Where available, HLA class I and class II types were obtained from metadata supplied by the sample provider rather than from assay-based typing.

A distance of 16 bases separates the germline ends of V and J, which lose 0 bases and 5 bases respectively. The germline V gene (reference sequence) specifies LNHDA as CDR1 and SQIVND as CDR2. Including cysteine and phenylalanine, the CDR3 has 16 amino acids. The CDR3 DNA has 48 bases and is translated from base 1. TCRbeta CDR3 regions were amplified from genomic DNA by means of the immunoSEQ Assay, a bias-controlled multiplex PCR. The study's processing was this. The number of nucleated cells in each sample was estimated by amplification of reference gene primers within the assay. Sequence reads were collapsed and filtered to measure the absolute abundance of every unique TCRbeta CDR3 rearrangement. Productive Simpson clonality was computed per sample as the square root of Simpson's diversity index over productive rearrangements. This is the immuneACCESS table as TCRdb keeps it, with only in-frame sequences that have V and J called. A part of the clones is gone; compared with another copy, unresolved V genes explain less than half, and the rest is unexplained. From that table come the V and J calls and clone size; the DNA was used to work out D and trimming. A total of roughly 300,000 clones appear in this sample, about four fifths of them only once. The top ten clonotypes cover over 8.5% of the sample.

The research as a whole found: The amount of clinical and demographic metadata varied by source and participant and was provided uncurated.

On this clone itself: The antigen this receptor binds is unknown. The sample holds no much larger clone one base away, and base qualities are not on file.

Samples from volunteer blood donors who had recovered from COVID-19 were contributed by a second Seattle source. The collaborating institutions used their own protocols to collect whole blood in K2EDTA tubes. For TCRbeta analysis, collaborator samples were shipped as frozen whole blood, as isolated PBMCs, or as DNA extracted from either sample type. Specimen: peripheral blood. The receptor was derived from a woman aged 50 to 65 who had recovered from COVID-19. The V and J genes are TRBV19 and TRBJ1-1; too little of a D gene remains to name it. This receptor carries the CDR3 CASSIDHQGPGTEAFF. DNA sequence: TGTGCCAGTAGTATAGATCATCAAGGCCCGGGGACTGAAGCTTTCTTT.